Listed here are 23 T cell receptor beta chains from one sample, sequenced in a study of T cells of healthy individuals. TCRdb re-called the 5' RACE reads with MiXCR, one entry per CDR3 protein. Among 85,000 to 100,000 distinct CDR3 sequences listed, 15% to 20% were seen once. Receptor source: a human donor in good health.

V and J are TRBV25-1 and TRBJ1-5, with 10 bases fitting TRBD1. This CDR3 region has 14 residues. CDR1 and CDR2 from the germline V gene are MGHDK and SYGVNS. The ends lost 3 bases at V and 7 bases at J; junction bases unmatched: 3. The CDR3 sequence is CASSDDRGPQPQHF. The CDR3 DNA is TGTGCCAGCAGTGATGACAGGGGGCCCCAGCCCCAGCATTTT.

The chain recombines TRBV6-5 with TRBJ2-1, with 9 bases identical to TRBD1. Germline CDR1 and CDR2: MNHEY and SVGAGI. The CDR3 totals 15 residues. The ends lost 4 bases at V and 7 bases at J; junction bases unmatched: 8. The CDR3 DNA reads as TGTGCCAGCAGTTTGGGACAGGGCATGTTTAATGAGCAGTTCTTC. It codes for CASSLGQGMFNEQFF.

This clonotype appeared a few times. The chain couples TRBV19 to TRBJ2-1; the match to TRBD1 covers 11 bases. Germline lookup yields CDR1 LNHDA and CDR2 SQIVND (reference sequence). V was clipped by 8 bases and J by 4 bases; unmatched bases: 7. This CDR3 contains 15 residues. The CDR3 nucleotides read TGTGCCAGTGCCCTGGACAGGGGGCCATACAATGAGCAGTTCTTC. As protein: CASALDRGPYNEQFF.

The V gene is TRBV6-2 or TRBV6-3, the J gene TRBJ2-1, with 8 bases matching TRBD2. Germline CDR1 reads MNHEY; CDR2 reads SVGEGT. This CDR3 region has 15 residues. The V segment lost 2 bases and the J segment 8 bases; nucleotides outside the gene matches: 8. The CDR3: CASSYGTRSADEQFF. In DNA, the CDR3 is TGTGCCAGCAGTTACGGGACTAGAAGCGCGGATGAGCAGTTCTTC.

Relative to its sample, this clonotype is medium-sized. J is TRBJ2-7 and V is TRBV2, with D tentatively TRBD1 (6 bases). V lost 6 bases, J lost 2 bases, and 14 bases lay in between. Germline loops: CDR1 SNHLY, CDR2 FYNNEI. This CDR3 has 14 amino acids. The CDR3 here is CASSVNRDTYEQYF. DNA of the CDR3: TGTGCCAGCAGCGTAAACAGGGACACCTACGAGCAGTACTTC.

This clonotype has a handful of counts. The chain joins TRBV4-1 to TRBJ2-1; possible D gene TRBD1, 6 bases. The V and J ends lost 3 bases and 2 bases respectively, with 14 bases between them. Per the germline V gene, CDR1 is MGHRA and CDR2 is YSYEKL. The CDR3 contains 16 residues. CDR3 residues: CASSQPTRDTYNEQFF. DNA of the CDR3: TGCGCCAGCAGCCAGCCCACTAGGGACACCTACAATGAGCAGTTCTTC.

The chain recombines TRBV29-1 with TRBJ1-1, with D possibly matching TRBD1 (6 bases). V lost 7 bases, J lost 3 bases, and 24 bases lay in between. The CDR3 covers 16 residues. CDR1 and CDR2 (germline): SQVTM, ANQGSEA. For the CDR3, the DNA is TGCAGCGCCGTGGGGGCGGCAGGGAAGGAGGACACTGAAGCTTTCTTT. Translated, it gives CSAVGAAGKEDTEAFF.

This clonotype has at least ten counts. The rearrangement uses TRBV4-2 and TRBJ2-3, with 10 nucleotides matching TRBD2. Trimming cost V 1 base and J 4 bases; bases outside gene matches: 5. Germline V gene lookup returns CDR1 LGHNA and CDR2 YNFKEQ. The CDR3 totals 16 residues. The CDR3 is CASSQAASGGADTQYF. The CDR3 DNA is TGTGCCAGCAGCCAAGCCGCTAGCGGGGGCGCAGATACGCAGTATTTT.

This clonotype occurred a few times. The chain has TRBV6-5 and TRBJ1-2; D might be TRBD1 (6 bases). V lost 7 bases and J 3 bases, leaving 12 bases between the germline ends. The CDR3 is 13 residues long. The germline V gene has CDR1 MNHEY and CDR2 SVGAGI. The CDR3: CASTLGGHYGYTF. CDR3 coding DNA: TGTGCCAGCACCTTGGGGGGGCACTATGGCTACACCTTC.

This chain links TRBV24-1 with TRBJ2-5; no clear D gene. Trimming removed 1 base at V and 5 bases at J, with 10 bases between. The CDR3 runs to 14 residues. The germline gives CDR1 KGHDR, CDR2 SFDVKD. The CDR3 reads CATSDFGSGETQYF. CDR3 DNA sequence: TGTGCCACCAGTGATTTCGGCTCTGGGGAGACCCAGTACTTC.

This clonotype has a handful of counts. The rearrangement joins TRBV3-1 to TRBJ2-3; unclear D gene. The V gene lost 0 bases and the J gene lost 11 bases, with 6 bases spanning the gap. CDR1 is LGHDT and CDR2 is YNNKEL in the germline V gene (reference sequence). The CDR3 consists of 11 residues. In DNA, the CDR3 is TGTGCCAGCAGCCAAGATCGTGGGCAGTATTTT. This gives the protein CASSQDRGQYF.

This clonotype was recorded a few times. The rearrangement links TRBV7-9 to TRBJ2-1; D unclear. Germline loops: CDR1 SEHNR, CDR2 FQNEAQ (reference sequence). This CDR3 contains 14 residues. Trimming took off 5 bases at V and 3 bases at J, with 11 bases between the two ends. Written as DNA, the CDR3 is TGTGCCAGCAGCCCGAACACGATCTACAATGAGCAGTTCTTC. Translating it yields CASSPNTIYNEQFF.

A few counts support this clonotype. Because the CDR3 is missing its conserved closing phenylalanine or tryptophan, this is likely a read error. The DNA is omitted, as the CDR3 cannot be located on it reliably, and the CDR3 follows TCRdb's listing. This sequence joins TRBV5-1 and TRBJ2-1; the D call in the table, TRBD1, was not verified against the DNA. From germline, CDR1 is SGHRS and CDR2 YFSETQ. From its first to its last residue, the CDR3 has 9 amino acids. The CDR3 reads CASSLWRGR.

This clonotype has a handful of counts. The chain employs TRBV5-1 and TRBJ2-7, with 10 bases aligning to TRBD2. Per the germline V gene, CDR1 is SGHRS and CDR2 is YFSETQ. The ends lost 4 bases at V and 4 bases at J; junction bases unmatched: 2. CDR3 length: 13 amino acids. The CDR3 DNA follows: TGCGCCAGCAGCGCGGGACTAGCGTACGAGCAGTACTTC. Translating gives CASSAGLAYEQYF.

At least ten counts were recorded for this clonotype. This chain connects TRBV5-1 to TRBJ2-4; D might be TRBD1 (5 bases). Germline V lookup: CDR1 SGHRS, CDR2 YFSETQ. Trimming shortened V by 0 bases and J by 0 bases, and 10 bases separated the two germline ends. CDR3 length: 16 residues. The DNA of the CDR3 is TGCGCCAGCAGCTTGGAGGGGCAGCTAGCCAAAAACATTCAGTACTTC. It specifies CASSLEGQLAKNIQYF.

This clonotype has a handful of counts. In DNA form, the CDR3 reads TGTGCCAGCAGCTATGACAGACTTGAGGGGACAGATACGCAGTATTTT. It specifies CASSYDRLEGTDTQYF. The chain employs TRBV28 and TRBJ2-3, with D perhaps assigned TRBD1 or TRBD2 (5 bases each). This CDR3 is built from 16 residues. CDR1 and CDR2 (germline): MDHEN, SYDVKM. V gave up 6 bases and J gave up 3 bases, with 19 bases separating them.

This chain joins TRBV3-1 and TRBJ1-1; D uncertain. Germline V gives CDR1 LGHDT, CDR2 YNNKEL (reference sequence). Between the trimmed V and J ends, which lost 5 bases and 6 bases, there was a span of 10 bases. The CDR3 is made up of 12 amino acids. CDR3 loop: CASSSSVAEAFF. The CDR3 DNA reads TGTGCCAGCAGCTCTTCCGTGGCTGAAGCTTTCTTT.

The genes are TRBV19 and TRBJ2-3, with 7 bases aligning to TRBD1. Germline CDR1 is LNHDA and CDR2 is SQIVND (reference sequence). J was trimmed by 3 bases and V by 0 bases; bases with no gene match: 15. The CDR3 loop spans 19 amino acids. This CDR3 is CASSIDGYGTATLTDTQYF. Written as DNA, the CDR3 is TGTGCCAGTAGTATAGATGGGTATGGGACAGCGACTCTAACAGATACGCAGTATTTT.

The gene calls are TRBV6-2 or TRBV6-3 and TRBJ1-2; D call uncertain. Germline V gene lookup returns CDR1 MNHEY and CDR2 SVGEGT. Trimming shortened V by 6 bases and J by 4 bases, and 15 bases separated the two germline ends. The CDR3 runs to 14 residues. CDR3 loop: CASSHVWQTYGYTF. The CDR3 DNA reads TGTGCCAGCAGCCACGTGTGGCAGACCTATGGCTACACCTTC.

This clonotype was counted only a few times. The V call is TRBV7-2, the J call TRBJ2-5; D may be TRBD2 (5 bases). CDR1 and CDR2 (germline): SGHTA, FQGNSA. V lost 5 bases, J lost 5 bases, and 18 bases lay in between. There are 15 residues in the CDR3. CDR3: CASSRRMSSVETQYF. The CDR3 DNA follows: TGTGCCAGCAGCCGAAGGATGAGTAGCGTGGAGACCCAGTACTTC.

V gene TRBV3-1 combines with J gene TRBJ2-7; D remains ambiguous. Germline V gene lookup returns CDR1 LGHDT and CDR2 YNNKEL (reference sequence). The CDR3 is 11 amino acids. V shed 2 bases and J shed 3 bases, with 2 bases lying between them. The CDR3 is CASSQYYEQYF. Written as DNA, the CDR3 is TGTGCCAGCAGCCAATACTACGAGCAGTACTTC.

The sample holds many counts of this clonotype. The gene calls are TRBV28 and TRBJ2-5; D is possibly TRBD1 (7 bases). This CDR3 has 15 residues. The V gene's germline CDR1 is MDHEN and CDR2 SYDVKM. V was shortened by 6 bases and J by 7 bases, with 21 bases between the two germline ends. CDR3 region: CASRKDRATGGTQYF. Here the CDR3 DNA reads TGTGCCAGCAGGAAAGACAGGGCCACCGGGGGGACCCAGTACTTC.

This clonotype was found a few times. This chain links TRBV20-1 with TRBJ1-2; D remains ambiguous. Trimming removed 5 bases from V and 4 bases from J, with 17 bases in between. The CDR3 is 14 residues long. Per the germline V gene, CDR1 is DFQATT and CDR2 is SNEGSKA (reference sequence). The CDR3 nucleotides read TGCAGTGCTCAGCCCGGAAATGGGGTCTATGGCTACACCTTC. This encodes CSAQPGNGVYGYTF.